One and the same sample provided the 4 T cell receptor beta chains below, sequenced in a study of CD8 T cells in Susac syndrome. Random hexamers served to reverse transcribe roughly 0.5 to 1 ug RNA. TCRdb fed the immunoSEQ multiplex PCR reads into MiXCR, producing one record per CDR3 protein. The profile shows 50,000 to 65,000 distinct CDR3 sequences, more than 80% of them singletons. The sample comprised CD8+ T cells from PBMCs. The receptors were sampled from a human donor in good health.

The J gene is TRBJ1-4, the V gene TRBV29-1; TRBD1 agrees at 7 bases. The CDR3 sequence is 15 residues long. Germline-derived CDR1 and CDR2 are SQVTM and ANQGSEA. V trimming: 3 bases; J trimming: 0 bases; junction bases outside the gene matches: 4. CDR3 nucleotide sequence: TGCAGCGTTGAGGGGGACAGCGCAACTAATGAAAAACTGTTTTTT. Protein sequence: CSVEGDSATNEKLFF.

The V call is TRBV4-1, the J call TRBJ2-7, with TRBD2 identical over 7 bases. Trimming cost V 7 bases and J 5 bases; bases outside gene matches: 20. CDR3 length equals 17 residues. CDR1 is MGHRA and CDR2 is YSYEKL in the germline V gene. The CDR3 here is CASTLNWGLSPVHEQYF. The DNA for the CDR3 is TGCGCCAGCACACTGAACTGGGGACTAAGCCCCGTTCACGAGCAGTACTTC.

The CDR3 coding sequence is TGTGCCAGCAGCCATCCAGGGGCGGCTGATGGCTACACCTTC. It specifies CASSHPGAADGYTF. The chain employs TRBV5-4 and TRBJ1-2; D might be TRBD1 (6 bases). Germline CDR1 is SGHNT and CDR2 is YYREEE (reference sequence). This CDR3 has 14 amino acids. The ends were cut back, 4 bases at V and 6 bases at J, with 16 bases in the middle.

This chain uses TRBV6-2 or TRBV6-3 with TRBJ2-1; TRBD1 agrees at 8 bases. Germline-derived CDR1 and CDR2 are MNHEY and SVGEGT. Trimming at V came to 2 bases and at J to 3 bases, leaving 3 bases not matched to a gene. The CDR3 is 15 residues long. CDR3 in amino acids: CASSYAGTGYNEQFF. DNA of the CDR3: TGTGCCAGCAGTTACGCCGGGACAGGCTACAATGAGCAGTTCTTC.